This is a list of T cell receptor beta chains from one sample in a study of cytomegalovirus exposure and HLA in healthy donors. Some clones are missing from TCRdb's copy, which holds only in-frame ones; the method was immunoSEQ multiplex PCR. Altogether some 160,000 clones are present, approximately 75% being singletons, with the ten largest covering around 2%. Sequencing was carried out using PBMCs. The receptors here all came from a man aged 50-59 years in good health and CMV-seropositive. CDR3s include the opening cysteine and the closing phenylalanine or tryptophan. Fields, in order: clone size, J gene, V gene, D gene, CDR3 protein, CDR3 DNA. D genes are given only for firm matches. The size field is filled for only some rows; it gives once, few, many or a size class.

once | TRBJ2-5 | TRBV15 | NA | CATRGGTGRETQYF | TGTGCCACGAGGGGCGGGACCGGCCGGGAGACCCAGTACTTC
NA | TRBJ2-1 | TRBV18 | NA | CASSPKRPPGEQFF | TGTGCCAGCTCACCAAAGCGCCCCCCGGGGGAGCAGTTCTTC
NA | TRBJ1-5 | TRBV28 | NA | CATRRGNQPQHF | TGTGCCACCCGTCGGGGCAATCAGCCCCAGCATTTT
NA | TRBJ2-5 | TRBV7-2 | TRBD2 | CASSWEIAGPQETQYF | TGTGCCAGCAGCTGGGAAATAGCGGGGCCACAAGAGACCCAGTACTTC
NA | TRBJ1-2 | TRBV29-1 | NA | CSVAPETATNYGYTF | TGCAGCGTTGCCCCCGAGACAGCGACTAACTATGGCTACACCTTC
NA | TRBJ2-2 | TRBV5-4 | NA | CASSKPTSFAGELFF | TGTGCCAGCAGCAAACCGACTAGTTTTGCCGGGGAGCTGTTTTTT
NA | TRBJ2-2 | TRBV19 | NA | CASSIAGTFTGELFF | TGTGCCAGTAGTATCGCGGGGACCTTCACCGGGGAGCTGTTTTTT
NA | TRBJ2-1 | TRBV5-1 | TRBD2 | CASSSAGEQFF | TGCGCCAGCAGTTCAGCGGGGGAACAGTTCTTC
NA | TRBJ1-5 | TRBV4-1 | NA | CASSQGDRQPQHF | TGCGCCAGCAGCCAGGGAGACAGGCAGCCCCAGCATTTT
NA | TRBJ1-3 | TRBV7-2 | NA | CASSLGPPLTGSGNTIYF | TGTGCCAGCAGCTTAGGCCCCCCCCTTACAGGGTCTGGAAACACCATATATTTT
NA | TRBJ1-1 | TRBV14 | NA | CASSFSGVNTEAFF | TGTGCCAGCAGCTTCTCCGGGGTGAACACTGAAGCTTTCTTT
NA | TRBJ2-7 | TRBV4-1 | NA | CASSLRQGREPYEQYF | TGCGCCAGCAGCTTACGACAAGGCCGAGAACCCTACGAGCAGTACTTC
NA | TRBJ1-5 | TRBV6-1 | NA | CASSEPGRGQPQHF | TGTGCCAGCAGTGAACCCGGGCGGGGACAGCCCCAGCATTTT
NA | TRBJ1-6 | TRBV15 | NA | CATSTRTGRSPLHF | TGTGCCACCAGCACTCGTACAGGGAGATCACCCCTCCACTTT
NA | TRBJ1-6 | TRBV5-4 | TRBD1 | CASSLEGAMYNSPLHF | TGTGCCAGCAGCTTGGAGGGGGCGATGTATAATTCACCCCTCCACTTT
NA | TRBJ1-1 | TRBV19 | TRBD1 | CATTDRARGLNTEAFF | TGTGCCACTACAGACAGGGCAAGGGGTTTGAACACTGAAGCTTTCTTT
NA | TRBJ2-7 | TRBV19 | NA | CASSIASSSYEQYF | TGTGCCAGTAGTATCGCTTCCAGTTCCTACGAGCAGTACTTC
few | TRBJ1-2 | TRBV7-9 | NA | CASSFLQSGGYTF | TGTGCCAGCAGCTTTCTACAGTCGGGGGGCTACACCTTC
NA | TRBJ2-7 | TRBV5-1 | TRBD1 | CASSFGDRASYEQYF | TGCGCCAGCAGCTTTGGGGACAGGGCCTCCTACGAGCAGTACTTC
NA | TRBJ1-4 | TRBV10-3 | NA | CAISESRGSVNEKLFF | TGTGCCATCAGTGAGTCTCGAGGAAGTGTTAATGAAAAACTGTTTTTT
NA | TRBJ2-7 | TRBV27 | TRBD1 | CASRQGAPSEQYF | TGTGCCAGTCGCCAGGGGGCCCCATCCGAGCAGTACTTC
NA | TRBJ1-1 | TRBV5-4 | NA | CASSTPRLTEAFF | TGTGCCAGCAGCACCCCGAGACTAACTGAAGCTTTCTTT
NA | TRBJ2-3 | TRBV5-5 | TRBD2 | CASSLVPSGATDTQYF | TGTGCCAGCAGCTTGGTTCCTAGCGGGGCCACAGATACGCAGTATTTT
NA | TRBJ1-5 | TRBV6-5 | NA | CASSYSPGISQPQHF | TGTGCCAGCAGTTACTCTCCAGGGATAAGTCAGCCCCAGCATTTT
NA | TRBJ2-1 | TRBV5-1 | NA | CASSLVLVEGFYNEQFF | TGCGCCAGCAGCTTGGTACTAGTCGAGGGATTCTACAATGAGCAGTTCTTC
few | TRBJ2-3 | TRBV4-1 | NA | CASRWLGGDTQYF | TGCGCCAGTCGGTGGCTAGGGGGAGATACGCAGTATTTT
few | TRBJ2-3 | TRBV30 | NA | CAWRGGPTDTQYF | TGTGCCTGGAGGGGGGGTCCCACAGATACGCAGTATTTT
NA | TRBJ1-5 | TRBV18 | NA | CASSPGQFPQPQHF | TGTGCCAGCTCACCAGGACAGTTCCCTCAGCCCCAGCATTTT
few | TRBJ2-3 | TRBV9 | TRBD1 | CASSARQGPRNSQYF | TGTGCCAGCAGCGCGCGACAGGGCCCACGTAATTCGCAGTATTTT
few | TRBJ2-1 | TRBV7-9 | TRBD2 | CASSRRVAGDNEQFF | TGTGCCAGCAGCCGCCGGGTAGCGGGGGACAATGAGCAGTTCTTC
few | TRBJ2-1 | TRBV29-1 | NA | CSVGDFSYNEQFF | TGCAGCGTTGGGGACTTCTCCTACAATGAGCAGTTCTTC
NA | TRBJ2-7 | TRBV6-5 | NA | CASCPFGEYYEQYF | TGTGCCAGCTGCCCATTCGGGGAATACTACGAGCAGTACTTC
NA | TRBJ1-5 | TRBV27 | NA | CASPPFGNQPQHF | TGTGCCAGCCCCCCATTTGGCAATCAGCCCCAGCATTTT
NA | TRBJ2-7 | TRBV9 | TRBD2 | CASSRKGTRDEQYF | TGTGCCAGCAGCCGAAAAGGGACTAGAGACGAGCAGTACTTC
NA | TRBJ1-1 | TRBV28 | TRBD1 | CASSEQGAHTEAFF | TGTGCCAGCAGCGAACAGGGGGCGCACACTGAAGCTTTCTTT
NA | TRBJ1-3 | TRBV4-3 | NA | CASSQNAGVGRSGNTIYF | TGCGCCAGCAGCCAAAACGCGGGGGTTGGCCGCTCTGGAAACACCATATATTTT
NA | TRBJ2-7 | TRBV4-1 | TRBD1 | CASSGGQYEQYF | TGCGCCAGCAGCGGGGGACAGTACGAGCAGTACTTC
NA | TRBJ2-5 | TRBV4-1 | NA | CASSQDGRGGQETQYF | TGCGCCAGCAGCCAAGATGGAAGGGGAGGCCAAGAGACCCAGTACTTC
NA | TRBJ2-7 | TRBV14 | NA | CASSQVAGRGEQYF | TGTGCCAGCAGCCAAGTGGCAGGGCGGGGCGAGCAGTACTTC
NA | TRBJ2-4 | TRBV7-2 | NA | CASSSYPTTWAKNIQYF | TGTGCCAGCAGCTCCTACCCGACTACTTGGGCCAAAAACATTCAGTACTTC
NA | TRBJ1-5 | TRBV7-9 | NA | CASSAVQPNQPQHF | TGTGCCAGCAGCGCTGTACAGCCCAATCAGCCCCAGCATTTT
NA | TRBJ1-1 | TRBV28 | TRBD1 | CASSPPTGTGDTEAFF | TGTGCCAGCAGTCCTCCGACCGGGACAGGCGACACTGAAGCTTTCTTT
NA | TRBJ1-2 | TRBV5-4 | NA | CASSLLSGNYGYTF | TGTGCCAGCAGCTTGTTGTCGGGAAACTATGGCTACACCTTC
NA | TRBJ2-6 | TRBV19 | NA | CASSIGVPDSGANVLTF | TGTGCCAGTAGTATAGGCGTGCCCGACTCTGGGGCCAACGTCCTGACTTTC
NA | TRBJ1-6 | TRBV7-9 | NA | CASSSEINSPLHF | TGTGCCAGCAGCTCGGAGATTAATTCACCCCTCCACTTT
NA | TRBJ2-2 | TRBV9 | TRBD2 | CASSRGGTSGYTGELFF | TGTGCCAGCAGCCGCGGGGGAACTAGCGGGTACACCGGGGAGCTGTTTTTT
NA | TRBJ1-6 | TRBV5-1 | NA | CASSRGGTTYNSPLHF | TGCGCCAGCAGCCGCGGTGGGACAACCTATAATTCACCCCTCCACTTT
few | TRBJ1-1 | TRBV7-7 | NA | CASSQDTNTEAFF | TGTGCCAGCAGCCAGGACACAAACACTGAAGCTTTCTTT
NA | TRBJ2-7 | TRBV29-1 | NA | CSVEVFRGDYEQYF | TGCAGCGTTGAAGTGTTCAGGGGGGACTACGAGCAGTACTTC
NA | TRBJ2-3 | TRBV5-4 | TRBD2 | CASSSPGGSTDTQYF | TGTGCCAGCAGCTCGCCCGGGGGGAGCACAGATACGCAGTATTTT
NA | TRBJ2-1 | TRBV28 | TRBD2 | CASSLSGTSVYNEQFF | TGTGCCAGCAGTTTATCCGGGACTAGCGTCTACAATGAGCAGTTCTTC
few | TRBJ1-6 | TRBV27 | TRBD1 | CASSRDRNNSPLHF | TGTGCCAGCAGCCGGGACAGAAACAATTCACCCCTCCACTTT
NA | TRBJ1-2 | TRBV27 | TRBD1 | CASSLGRQGVLYGYTF | TGTGCCAGCAGTTTAGGCCGACAGGGGGTCCTCTATGGCTACACCTTC
few | TRBJ2-1 | TRBV7-3 | NA | CASSLIAIPGGSYNEQFF | TGTGCCAGCAGCCTAATAGCAATCCCGGGGGGCTCGTACAATGAGCAGTTCTTC
NA | TRBJ2-7 | TRBV10-3 | TRBD2 | CAISVSGASYEQYF | TGTGCCATCAGTGTGAGCGGGGCCTCCTACGAGCAGTACTTC
NA | TRBJ1-1 | TRBV28 | NA | CASAGGNTEAFF | TGTGCCAGCGCTGGAGGTAACACTGAAGCTTTCTTT
NA | TRBJ1-6 | TRBV5-1 | TRBD1 | CASSLGTGENNSPLHF | TGCGCCAGCAGCTTGGGGACAGGGGAGAATAATTCACCCCTCCACTTT
NA | TRBJ2-5 | TRBV6-5 | NA | CASKLDGYLAETQYF | TGTGCCAGCAAGCTAGATGGGTACCTTGCGGAGACCCAGTACTTC
NA | TRBJ2-7 | TRBV28 | NA | CASSLGTRLEQYF | TGTGCCAGCAGTTTAGGGACTCGACTCGAGCAGTACTTC
NA | TRBJ2-1 | TRBV5-1 | NA | CASSWGRNEQFF | TGCGCCAGCAGCTGGGGGCGCAATGAGCAGTTCTTC